These 27 T cell receptor beta chains were sequenced from one sample in a study of T-cell reconstitution after alpha-beta-depleted transplantation in children. Unique molecular identifiers were incorporated when the TCRbeta library was constructed. TCRdb recomputed calls from the PCR reads with MiXCR, one row per CDR3 protein. The table shows about 170,000 distinct CDR3 sequences, with over 8.5% occurring only once. The source material was PBMCs, sampled before TCRalphabeta/CD19-depleted stem cell transplant. The receptors were gathered from a boy aged 2-9 years with acute myeloid leukemia, due to receive a stem cell transplant.

This clonotype was seen many times. The rearrangement uses TRBV7-2 and TRBJ1-1; D is uncertain. Germline lookup yields CDR1 SGHTA and CDR2 FQGNSA. The CDR3 is 12 residues long. V shed 4 bases and J shed 11 bases, with 14 bases lying between them. CDR3 DNA: TGTGCCAGCAGCTGGGGTTGGGAGCAGGCTTTCTTT. Its translation is CASSWGWEQAFF.

In this sample, this clonotype turned up many times. This chain joins TRBV20-1 and TRBJ1-1, with 9 bases identical to TRBD1. The V segment lost 2 bases and the J segment 1 base; nucleotides outside the gene matches: 2. The length of the CDR3 is 14 residues. Germline CDR1 DFQATT, CDR2 SNEGSKA (reference sequence). CDR3 sequence (DNA): TGCAGTGCTAGAACAGGGGGCCCGAACACTGAAGCTTTCTTT. It yields the protein CSARTGGPNTEAFF.

This clonotype was counted many times. This chain uses TRBV5-1 with TRBJ2-2; the match to TRBD2 covers 14 bases. Trimming at V came to 6 bases and at J to 3 bases, leaving 7 bases not matched to a gene. The CDR3 is 17 residues long. The germline V gene has CDR1 SGHRS and CDR2 YFSETQ. The CDR3 nucleotides are TGCGCCAGCACGGAGAGACTAGCGGGAGGGGACACCGGGGAGCTGTTTTTT. Its protein product is CASTERLAGGDTGELFF. Filled out from reference TRBV5-1 and TRBJ2-2, the complete variable domain reads KAGVTQTPRYLIKTRGQQVTLSCSPISGHRSVSWYQQTPGQGLQFLFEYFSETQRNKGNFPGRFSGRQFSNSRSEMNVSTLELGDSALYLCASTERLAGGDTGELFFGEGSRLTVL.

This clonotype has at least ten counts. V usage is TRBV5-1 and J usage is TRBJ2-5, with D maybe TRBD1 (7 bases). The germline CDR1 and CDR2 sequences are SGHRS and YFSETQ. The V and J ends lost 4 bases and 3 bases respectively, with 13 bases between them. This CDR3 region has 14 residues. The chain's CDR3 is CASSPQGGEETQYF. CDR3 in DNA: TGCGCCAGCAGCCCCCAGGGGGGTGAAGAGACCCAGTACTTC.

This clonotype showed up many times. V is TRBV5-1 and J is TRBJ2-7; 7 bases fit TRBD1. Germline V gene data show CDR1 as SGHRS and CDR2 as YFSETQ. The V and J ends lost 4 bases and 2 bases, in that order; junction bases with no gene match: 6. This CDR3 has 14 residues. CDR3 sequence: CASSDRTGPYEQYF. Written as DNA, the CDR3 is TGCGCCAGCAGCGACAGGACAGGCCCCTACGAGCAGTACTTC.

This clonotype was detected many times. The chain couples TRBV30 to TRBJ1-2, with D hard to call. The CDR3 contains 13 residues. Germline CDR1 GTSNPN, CDR2 SVGIG (reference sequence). V was trimmed by 5 bases and J by 0 bases, leaving 10 bases between them. The CDR3 sequence: CAWGLGSNYGYTF. The CDR3, as DNA: TGTGCCTGGGGGTTGGGGTCTAACTATGGCTACACCTTC. The full variable domain, rest sourced from reference TRBV30 and TRBJ1-2, is SQTIHQWPATLVQPVGSPLSLECTVEGTSNPNLYWYRQAAGRGLQLLFYSVGIGQISSEVPQNLSASRPQDRQFILSSKKLLLSDSGFYLCAWGLGSNYGYTFGSGTRLTVV.

This clonotype was observed many times. J is TRBJ1-2 and V is TRBV20-1; TRBD1 might be the D (5 bases). The V gene's germline CDR1 is DFQATT and CDR2 SNEGSKA (reference sequence). Trimming cost V 0 bases and J 8 bases, with 13 bases left between them. The CDR3 contains 13 residues. CDR3 sequence (DNA): TGCAGTGCTAGAGAAACAGGTGTGGGGGGCTACACCTTC. Its translation is CSARETGVGGYTF.

This clonotype was detected many times. The J gene is TRBJ2-7, the V gene TRBV18; 14 bases are a match to TRBD2. This CDR3 is built from 16 residues. The V segment lost 3 bases and the J segment 8 bases; nucleotides outside the gene matches: 9. The germline V gene has CDR1 KGHSH and CDR2 LQKENI. The CDR3 here is CASSPGLAGGFSKQYF. In DNA, the CDR3 is TGTGCCAGCTCACCCGGACTAGCGGGAGGATTTAGTAAGCAGTACTTC.

This clonotype has ten or more counts. J is TRBJ2-2 and V is TRBV4-2; D gene ambiguous. Trimming cost V 1 base and J 5 bases, with 11 bases left between them. Germline CDR1 is LGHNA and CDR2 is YNFKEQ. This CDR3 region has 15 residues. CDR3 in amino acids: CASSQADTPTGELFF. In nucleotides, the CDR3 is TGTGCCAGCAGCCAAGCCGACACACCTACCGGGGAGCTGTTTTTT.

This clonotype was recorded many times. This rearrangement joins TRBV13 to TRBJ2-1, with D hard to call. The CDR3 covers 18 residues. Trimming removed 4 bases from V and 0 bases from J, with 19 bases in between. Germline V lookup: CDR1 PRHDT, CDR2 FYEKMQ (reference sequence). Written as DNA, the CDR3 is TGTGCCAGCAGCTCCCGACGAGGTAAACCGAGCTCCTACAATGAGCAGTTCTTC. Protein sequence: CASSSRRGKPSSYNEQFF.

In this sample, this clonotype turned up many times. This sequence joins TRBV7-3 and TRBJ2-3, with 7 nucleotides matching TRBD2. The CDR3 covers 17 residues. Trimming cost V 1 base and J 6 bases; bases outside gene matches: 13. CDR1 is SGHTA, CDR2 FQGTGA, per germline. CDR3 sequence reads: CASSLILAGAPPDTQYF. CDR3 DNA: TGTGCCAGCAGCTTAATATTGGCGGGAGCCCCACCCGATACGCAGTATTTT.

At least ten counts were recorded for this clonotype. The V call is TRBV20-1, the J call TRBJ2-2, with a weak D call TRBD2 (7 bases). The V gene lost 4 bases and the J gene lost 4 bases, with 19 bases spanning the gap. CDR1 is DFQATT, CDR2 SNEGSKA, per germline (reference sequence). This CDR3 has 16 amino acids. The CDR3 DNA follows: TGCAGTGCTACGCCATTTGCGGGGGCCATCACCGGGGAGCTGTTTTTT. Its translation: CSATPFAGAITGELFF.

This clonotype was picked up many times. This rearrangement joins TRBV20-1 to TRBJ2-3, with 11 bases identical to TRBD2. Germline V gene lookup returns CDR1 DFQATT and CDR2 SNEGSKA (reference sequence). The CDR3 is 16 amino acids. The V and J ends lost 2 bases and 2 bases, in that order; junction bases with no gene match: 6. As DNA, the CDR3 is TGCAGTGCTAGAATTGGGACTAGCGGATTCACAGATACGCAGTATTTT. This translates into CSARIGTSGFTDTQYF.

This clonotype was observed many times. This sequence joins TRBV5-6 and TRBJ2-7; TRBD1 agrees at 10 bases. V dropped 4 bases and J dropped 1; count of bases not matched to a gene: 2. CDR1 is SGHDT and CDR2 is YYEEEE in the germline V gene. The CDR3 has 14 amino acids. The CDR3 DNA follows: TGTGCCAGCAGCCCGGGACAGGGGTCCTACGAGCAGTACTTC. It codes for CASSPGQGSYEQYF.

The CDR3 nucleotides read TGCGCCAGCAGCTCCGCGATCGGAGCAGTCCAAGCTTTCTTT. It yields the protein CASSSAIGAVQAFF. The chain links TRBV5-1 to TRBJ1-1; D is unresolved. The CDR3 runs 14 residues. Trimming cost V 3 bases and J 9 bases, with 18 bases left between them. In germline, CDR1 is SGHRS, CDR2 YFSETQ.

The table lists this clonotype with many counts. The chain recombines TRBV12-3 or TRBV12-4 with TRBJ1-5; no clear D. This CDR3 is built from 14 residues. V was clipped by 8 bases and J by 2 bases, with 13 bases between them. The CDR3 DNA is TGTGCCAGCTCCCTCGGCCCGGGCAATCAGCCCCAGCATTTT. The encoded protein is CASSLGPGNQPQHF.

This clonotype was seen ten or more times. This chain links TRBV20-1 with TRBJ2-7; TRBD2 matches at 13 bases. Germline lookup yields CDR1 DFQATT and CDR2 SNEGSKA (reference sequence). The CDR3 covers 14 residues. The V segment lost 6 bases and the J segment 3 bases; nucleotides outside the gene matches: 5. Here the CDR3 reads CSADRTSGSYEQYF. DNA for the CDR3: TGCAGTGCCGATAGGACTAGCGGGAGCTACGAGCAGTACTTC.

In its sample, this clonotype was seen many times. J is TRBJ2-1 and V is TRBV7-2; D might be TRBD1 (5 bases). The germline V gene encodes CDR1 SGHTA and CDR2 FQGNSA. There are 14 residues in the CDR3. V lost 5 bases and J 8 bases, leaving 16 bases between the germline ends. The DNA for the CDR3 is TGTGCCAGCAGCCTTCTTATAGGGGAAGATGAGCAGTTCTTC. This codes for CASSLLIGEDEQFF.

This clonotype was counted ten times or more. V usage is TRBV20-1 and J usage is TRBJ1-5; D gene uncertain. The CDR3 runs to 14 residues. V gave up 4 bases and J gave up 1 base, with 11 bases separating them. The germline V gene has CDR1 DFQATT and CDR2 SNEGSKA (reference sequence). CDR3 sequence (DNA): TGCAGTGCTATCTCGGGCGGCAGCAATCAGCCCCAGCATTTT. Its translation: CSAISGGSNQPQHF.

This clonotype was observed at least ten times. The chain combines TRBV29-1 with TRBJ1-2; maybe TRBD1 (5 bases). CDR1 and CDR2 from the germline V gene are SQVTM and ANQGSEA. Trimming removed 4 bases at V and 3 bases at J, with 9 bases between. The CDR3 is made up of 12 amino acids. The CDR3 DNA reads as TGCAGCGTTGTAGGAGGGGACTATGGCTACACCTTC. Translated: CSVVGGDYGYTF.

This clonotype has at least ten counts. The chain has TRBV7-9 and TRBJ2-5, with 7 bases aligning to TRBD1. The ends lost 2 bases at V and 5 bases at J; junction bases unmatched: 2. Per the germline V gene, CDR1 is SEHNR and CDR2 is FQNEAQ (reference sequence). The CDR3 is 13 residues long. This CDR3 is CASSLTGAETQYF. CDR3 DNA: TGTGCCAGCAGCTTAACAGGGGCGGAGACCCAGTACTTC.

This clonotype was picked up many times. J is TRBJ2-2 and V is TRBV5-6, with no clear D. The CDR3 contains 16 residues. Between the trimmed V and J ends, which lost 3 bases and 6 bases, there was a span of 18 bases. Germline values: CDR1 SGHDT, CDR2 YYEEEE. CDR3 loop: CASSSAPLSSAGELFF. The DNA for the CDR3 is TGTGCCAGCAGCTCCGCACCGTTATCCAGCGCCGGGGAGCTGTTTTTT.

This clonotype was counted at least ten times. This CDR3 is CASSFRWYEDTQYF. As DNA, the CDR3 is TGTGCCAGCAGTTTTCGGTGGTATGAGGATACGCAGTATTTT. The rearrangement uses TRBV27 and TRBJ2-3; D gene unclear. Germline V gene lookup returns CDR1 MNHEY and CDR2 SMNVEV (reference sequence). This CDR3 spans 14 amino acids. Trimming removed 3 bases from V and 6 bases from J, with 13 bases in between.

The rearrangement joins TRBV19 to TRBJ1-5; TRBD1 matches 7 bases. This CDR3 is 15 amino acids long. Losses at the gene ends were 3 bases for V and 6 bases for J; bases not matched to a gene: 8. Germline loops: CDR1 LNHDA, CDR2 SQIVND (reference sequence). CDR3 residues: CASSIEGARGQPQHF. The CDR3 region has the DNA TGTGCCAGTAGTATTGAGGGGGCGCGCGGTCAGCCCCAGCATTTT.

This clonotype was recorded many times. The chain employs TRBV20-1 and TRBJ2-1; 9 positions agree with TRBD1. The J segment lost 9 bases and the V segment lost 4 bases, leaving 4 bases of the junction unmatched. This CDR3 is 12 amino acids long. Germline CDR1 reads DFQATT; CDR2 reads SNEGSKA (reference sequence). The CDR3 bases are TGCAGTGCTATTACAGGGGGCGCTGAGCAGTTCTTC. Translated: CSAITGGAEQFF.

This clonotype was seen many times. The J gene is TRBJ1-2, the V gene TRBV6-6; 10 positions match TRBD1. The junction had 3 bases not matched to a gene; V was cut back by 5 bases and J by 6 bases. The germline V gene has CDR1 MNHNY and CDR2 SVGAGI (reference sequence). The CDR3 sequence is 13 residues long. The CDR3 region is CASSQGQGDGYTF. The CDR3 region has the DNA TGTGCCAGCAGTCAAGGACAGGGGGATGGCTACACCTTC.

This clonotype was observed many times. The chain joins TRBV6-5 to TRBJ1-1; 7 nucleotides align to TRBD1. CDR3 length: 14 amino acids. The V segment lost 5 bases and the J segment 1 base; nucleotides outside the gene matches: 4. CDR1 and CDR2 (germline): MNHEY, SVGAGI. The CDR3 sequence is CASSPRGGNTEAFF. The CDR3 bases are TGTGCCAGCAGTCCCAGGGGGGGGAACACTGAAGCTTTCTTT.